This TCR beta chain was sequenced during a study of shared clonotypes between healthy human individuals. TCRdb keeps only in-frame clones here, not all; method: immunoSEQ multiplex PCR. The table includes 450,000 or so clones, 60% to 80% detected once. This clone was seen just once. Trimming removed 5 bases at V and 3 bases at J, with 14 bases between. The CDR3 has 14 amino acids. The germline V gene encodes CDR1 SGHNT and CDR2 YENEEA. The receptor was derived from a woman aged 40 to 50 in good health. Some clones in this sample may be carry-over from other donors' samples. Sequencing input: PBMCs. The rearrangement joins TRBV11-3 to TRBJ2-7; TRBD2 is a possible D gene (6 bases). CDR3 coding DNA: TGTGCCAGCAGCCCACTGGCGGGGAGCTACGAGCAGTACTTC. Translating it yields CASSPLAGSYEQYF. Full variable domain (outside the CDR3, taken from reference TRBV11-3 and TRBJ2-7): EAGVVQSPRYKIIEKKQPVAFWCNPISGHNTLYWYLQNLGQGPELLIRYENEEAVDDSQLPKDRFSAERLKGVDSTLKIQPAELGDSAVYLCASSPLAGSYEQYFGPGTRLTVT.